This is a list of T cell receptor beta chains from one sample in a study of T-cell reconstitution after alpha-beta-depleted transplantation in children. TCRdb called the PCR reads again in MiXCR, with one record for every CDR3 protein. The profile shows about 98,000 distinct CDR3 sequences, approximately 8% of them singletons. The specimen was PBMCs, collected before TCRalphabeta/CD19-depleted stem cell transplant. These receptors came from a boy aged 2 to 10 with acute lymphoblastic leukemia, due to receive a stem cell transplant. Each CDR3 is given without its conserved first and last residue. Each record gives: V gene, J gene, CDR3 protein.

V gene: TRBV14; J gene: TRBJ2-7; CDR3 protein: ASSRAGTGNPYEQY
V gene: TRBV5-1; J gene: TRBJ1-4; CDR3 protein: ASSEGLGEKLF
V gene: TRBV12-3/TRBV12-4; J gene: TRBJ1-1; CDR3 protein: ASSLSGTPEAF
V gene: TRBV20-1; J gene: TRBJ1-6; CDR3 protein: SAPGTGGNNSPLH
V gene: TRBV10-3; J gene: TRBJ2-1; CDR3 protein: AISESGQSSYNEQF
V gene: TRBV12-3/TRBV12-4; J gene: TRBJ1-6; CDR3 protein: ASSLQGVSPLH
V gene: TRBV7-2; J gene: TRBJ1-1; CDR3 protein: ASSLEWGSANPEAF
V gene: TRBV20-1; J gene: TRBJ2-5; CDR3 protein: SARVWYQETQY
V gene: TRBV10-2; J gene: TRBJ1-4; CDR3 protein: ASSDRAGPANEKLF
V gene: TRBV20-1; J gene: TRBJ1-5; CDR3 protein: SARQGNSNQPQH